This TCR beta chain was found in a study of a mutant IDH1 vaccine in newly diagnosed glioma. Study-wide background: The patients received vaccinations eight times, in weeks 1, 3, 5, 7, 11, 15, 19 and 23. Radiotherapy alone preceded vaccination by 4-6 weeks; alternatively, vaccination started with temozolomide cycles.

The CDR3 extends over 15 amino acids. V lost 3 bases and J 6 bases, leaving 15 bases between the germline ends. Germline-derived CDR1 and CDR2 are SGDLS and YYNGEE. This clone was counted only a few times. As yet, its antigen is unknown. Noted time point: week 5, during vaccination. Topical imiquimod accompanied each vaccine dose, which consisted of 300 ug of mutant IDH1 20-mer peptide. Profiling relied on immunoSEQ multiplex PCR, and the TCRdb table lists in-frame clones only, not all of them. The data contain 30,000 to 35,000 clones, around 60% of them singletons. This chain links TRBV9 with TRBJ2-2; D is uncertain. The receptor comes from a woman aged 18 to 35 with glioma. The sample was PBMCs, taken from a glioma patient whose treatment included an IDH1 peptide vaccine. The DNA for the CDR3 is TGTGCCAGCAGCGAGAGCCAGGTGGGCGCCGGGGAGCTGTTTTTT. Its translation: CASSESQVGAGELFF.